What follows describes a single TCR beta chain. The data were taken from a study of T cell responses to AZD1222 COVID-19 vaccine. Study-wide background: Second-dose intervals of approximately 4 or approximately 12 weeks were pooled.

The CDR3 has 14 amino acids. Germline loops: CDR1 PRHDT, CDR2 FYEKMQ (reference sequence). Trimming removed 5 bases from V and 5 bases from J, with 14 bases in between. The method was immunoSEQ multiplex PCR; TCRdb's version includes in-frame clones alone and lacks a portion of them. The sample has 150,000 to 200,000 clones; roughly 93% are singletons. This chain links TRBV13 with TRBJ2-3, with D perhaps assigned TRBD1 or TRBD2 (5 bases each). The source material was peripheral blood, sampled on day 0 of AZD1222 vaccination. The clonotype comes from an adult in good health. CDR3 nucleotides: TGTGCCAGCAGCCCCGGACGGGGCGTAGATACGCAGTATTTT. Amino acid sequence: CASSPGRGVDTQYF.